This entry lists 24 T cell receptor beta chains sequenced from one sample in a study of T cell responses to AZD1222 COVID-19 vaccine. Libraries were prepared by immunoSEQ multiplex PCR; TCRdb keeps only in-frame clonotypes and omits some of them. The sample records under 95,000 clones, 65% to 90% being singletons. The sample in question was peripheral blood, obtained on day 0 of AZD1222 vaccination. The origin of the receptors is an adult in good health.

This chain links TRBV7-6 with TRBJ1-5; D is ambiguous. CDR1 is SGHVS, CDR2 FNYEAQ, per germline. This CDR3 region has 17 residues. Deletions cut 5 bases from V and 0 bases from J, with 17 bases between. The CDR3 DNA follows: TGTGCCAGCAGCCTTCTCGTGGGCTCCTATAGCAATCAGCCCCAGCATTTT. This codes for CASSLLVGSYSNQPQHF.

The chain recombines TRBV5-3 with TRBJ1-2, with D possibly matching TRBD1 (5 bases). TRBV5-3 is an open reading frame whose function is uncertain. Trimming removed 4 bases from V and 8 bases from J, with 15 bases in between. This CDR3 region has 13 residues. The CDR3 here is CARSQDNPGGYTF. The CDR3 DNA follows: TGTGCCAGAAGCCAGGACAACCCCGGGGGCTACACCTTC.

This chain links TRBV5-4 with TRBJ2-7; TRBD1 might be the D (5 bases). The germline V gene encodes CDR1 SGHNT and CDR2 YYREEE (reference sequence). The CDR3 totals 16 residues. V lost 0 bases and J lost 0, with 13 bases in between. Written as DNA, the CDR3 is TGTGCCAGCAGCTTGGCCGGCCCAGGGTACTCCTACGAGCAGTACTTC. It yields the protein CASSLAGPGYSYEQYF.

J is TRBJ1-1 and V is TRBV28; possibly TRBD1 for D (6 bases). The CDR3 runs 12 residues. CDR1 and CDR2 from the germline V gene are MDHEN and SYDVKM. Trimming left V 2 bases short and J 11 bases short, with 12 bases between. The CDR3 nucleotides read TGTGCCAGCAGTTTAAAACAGAGGGGGGCTTTCTTT. This translates into CASSLKQRGAFF.

The rearrangement links TRBV7-9 to TRBJ1-1; 8 bases are a match to TRBD1. The CDR3 is made up of 15 amino acids. The junction had 10 bases not matched to a gene; V was cut back by 5 bases and J by 5 bases. Germline values: CDR1 SEHNR, CDR2 FQNEAQ (reference sequence). For the CDR3, the DNA is TGTGCCAGCAGCCCAAGGAGACAGGGGAGGACTGAAGCTTTCTTT. This codes for CASSPRRQGRTEAFF.

The rearrangement uses TRBV6-1 and TRBJ1-3, with D unresolved. CDR3 length equals 17 residues. V was pared by 0 bases and J by 0 bases, with 12 bases between. Germline V gives CDR1 MNHNS, CDR2 SASEGT. The CDR3 sequence: CASSEAPQSFSGNTIYF. CDR3 DNA: TGTGCCAGCAGTGAAGCACCACAGTCCTTCTCTGGAAACACCATATATTTT.

The CDR3 here is CASSPPGGGGSYEQYF. The CDR3 region has the DNA TGTGCCAGCTCACCACCGGGCGGCGGGGGCTCCTACGAGCAGTACTTC. The chain has TRBV18 and TRBJ2-7, with 7 bases fitting TRBD2. This CDR3 contains 16 residues. V was clipped by 0 bases and J by 0 bases; unmatched bases: 5. Germline CDR1 and CDR2: KGHSH and LQKENI.

The rearrangement uses TRBV11-1 and TRBJ1-2; a weak D match, TRBD1 (6 bases). V was shortened by 6 bases and J by 6 bases, with 17 bases between the two germline ends. From germline, CDR1 is SGHAT and CDR2 FQDESV (reference sequence). The CDR3 loop spans 14 amino acids. In DNA form, the CDR3 reads TGTGCCAGCAGTTCCGGGACATCAGGGGATGGCTACACCTTC. Amino acids: CASSSGTSGDGYTF.

The genes are TRBV10-2 and TRBJ2-2; 9 bases align to TRBD1. V lost 6 bases, J lost 0 bases, and 11 bases stayed unmatched. Germline V gene sequence: CDR1 WSHSY, CDR2 SAAADI. The CDR3 length is 18 residues. DNA for the CDR3: TGCGCCAGCAGGCGGGACAGGGCTAAGCTCGCGAACACCGGGGAGCTGTTTTTT. As protein: CASRRDRAKLANTGELFF.

V and J are TRBV4-3 and TRBJ2-7; 14 nucleotides align to TRBD2. J gave up 4 bases and V 3 bases, and 8 bases lay outside the gene matches. Germline CDR1 and CDR2: LGHNA and YSLEER. The CDR3 contains 17 residues. Written as DNA, the CDR3 is TGCGCCAGCAGCCAGGCTGGACTAGCGGGAGGTCGGTACGAGCAGTACTTC. This translates into CASSQAGLAGGRYEQYF.

The chain has TRBV6-5 and TRBJ1-5; no clear D gene. This CDR3 is 13 amino acids long. Germline V CDR1 and CDR2: MNHEY, SVGAGI. V lost 3 bases to trimming and J lost 5 bases, with 8 bases between them. CDR3 DNA: TGTGCCAGCAGTTATAACTGGGATCAGCCCCAGCATTTT. Protein sequence: CASSYNWDQPQHF.

This chain links TRBV5-1 with TRBJ2-1; no reliable D call. The V gene lost 2 bases and the J gene lost 5 bases, with 11 bases spanning the gap. The CDR3 is 14 residues long. Per the germline V gene, CDR1 is SGHRS and CDR2 is YFSETQ. CDR3 sequence: CASSFSARDNEQFF. In DNA, the CDR3 is TGCGCCAGCAGCTTTAGTGCCAGAGACAATGAGCAGTTCTTC.

V usage is TRBV19 and J usage is TRBJ2-5; D is possibly TRBD2 (5 bases). This CDR3 spans 12 amino acids. Germline CDR1 is LNHDA and CDR2 is SQIVND (reference sequence). V lost 8 bases to trimming and J lost 2 bases, with 9 bases between them. The DNA for the CDR3 is TGTGCCAGTGGACGGGGACAAGAGACCCAGTACTTC. Its translation is CASGRGQETQYF.

The gene calls are TRBV6-6 and TRBJ2-4; TRBD1 might be the D (6 bases). The ends were cut back, 7 bases at V and 1 base at J, with 11 bases in the middle. Germline V lookup: CDR1 MNHNY, CDR2 SVGAGI (reference sequence). This CDR3 has 14 amino acids. The CDR3 nucleotides are TGTGCCAGCATCCCAGGGGCCGCCAAAAACATTCAGTACTTC. Encoded protein: CASIPGAAKNIQYF.

This chain connects TRBV29-1 to TRBJ2-7, with 9 positions matching TRBD1. The V gene end was trimmed by 6 bases and the J gene end by 2 bases; junction bases not matched to a gene: 2. Germline CDR1 and CDR2: SQVTM and ANQGSEA. The CDR3 is 12 amino acids. CDR3 sequence (DNA): TGCAGCGTGGGGACAGGGACCTACGAGCAGTACTTC. Residues: CSVGTGTYEQYF.

The V call is TRBV19, the J call TRBJ2-7, with D perhaps TRBD1 or TRBD2 (5 bases each). From germline, CDR1 is LNHDA and CDR2 SQIVND (reference sequence). V was clipped by 3 bases and J by 2 bases, with 11 bases between them. The CDR3 contains 14 residues. CDR3 coding DNA: TGTGCCAGTAGTATTGGGGGAGATGCCTACGAGCAGTACTTC. Protein: CASSIGGDAYEQYF.

V is TRBV6-5 and J is TRBJ2-2; D not certain. Deletions cut 8 bases from V and 6 bases from J, with 7 bases between. Germline assignment: CDR1 MNHEY and CDR2 SVGAGI. This CDR3 region has 11 residues. The CDR3 region has the DNA TGTGCCAGCCTCTTCTCCGGGGAGCTGTTTTTT. Translated: CASLFSGELFF.

The J gene is TRBJ2-1, the V gene TRBV6-5, with D possibly being TRBD2 (6 bases). The CDR3 runs 14 residues. V lost 11 bases and J lost 4, with 18 bases in between. From germline, CDR1 is MNHEY and CDR2 SVGAGI. The CDR3 protein is CASSRETRYNEQFF. The CDR3 DNA follows: TGTGCCTCTAGTCGGGAGACCAGGTACAATGAGCAGTTCTTC.

This clone was seen only a few times. The chain joins TRBV11-2 to TRBJ2-2, with 10 bases that match TRBD2. With V trimmed by 5 bases and J by 2 bases, 5 bases remained unmatched. The V gene's germline CDR1 is SGHAT and CDR2 FQNNGV. CDR3 size: 16 residues. CDR3 coding DNA: TGTGCCAGCAGCACGGGACTAGCGCCTAACACCGGGGAGCTGTTTTTT. This sequence encodes CASSTGLAPNTGELFF.

The gene calls are TRBV19 and TRBJ1-1; no firm D call. Germline V gene lookup returns CDR1 LNHDA and CDR2 SQIVND (reference sequence). Trimming took 0 bases from V and 4 from J, leaving 9 bases between them. The CDR3 has 14 amino acids. The DNA for the CDR3 is TGTGCCAGTAGTATAGATCACGAGTCCACTGAAGCTTTCTTT. The encoded protein is CASSIDHESTEAFF.

The genes are TRBV19 and TRBJ1-6; D gene ambiguous. Germline V gene sequence: CDR1 LNHDA, CDR2 SQIVND (reference sequence). The V end was cut by 6 bases, the J end by 4 bases, with 19 bases between. The CDR3 sequence is 17 residues long. DNA for the CDR3: TGTGCCAGTAGCCTCTCTTGGGTCGCCTCTTATAATTCACCCCTCCACTTT. It translates to CASSLSWVASYNSPLHF.

The rearrangement uses TRBV4-3 and TRBJ1-1; a weak D match, TRBD1 (6 bases). V lost 2 bases and J lost 0, with 13 bases in between. CDR3 length: 16 residues. CDR1 and CDR2 (germline): LGHNA, YSLEER. The CDR3 region has the DNA TGCGCCAGCAGCCAACAAGGGGGGTGGATGAACACTGAAGCTTTCTTT. The encoded protein is CASSQQGGWMNTEAFF.

This chain connects TRBV12-3 or TRBV12-4 to TRBJ1-1; D is unclear. With 0 bases removed from V and 1 base from J, the gap between germline ends came to 3 bases. The CDR3 runs to 13 residues. The CDR3 DNA sequence: TGTGCCAGCAGTTTAGCGGCGAACACTGAAGCTTTCTTT. Translation: CASSLAANTEAFF.

This chain joins TRBV5-1 and TRBJ1-1; possible D gene TRBD1, 6 bases. Trimming shortened V by 7 bases and J by 1 base, and 14 bases separated the two germline ends. The CDR3 is made up of 14 amino acids. Germline-derived CDR1 and CDR2 are SGHRS and YFSETQ. CDR3 region: CASGWGPSNTEAFF. The CDR3 DNA sequence: TGCGCCAGCGGGTGGGGGCCCTCGAACACTGAAGCTTTCTTT.